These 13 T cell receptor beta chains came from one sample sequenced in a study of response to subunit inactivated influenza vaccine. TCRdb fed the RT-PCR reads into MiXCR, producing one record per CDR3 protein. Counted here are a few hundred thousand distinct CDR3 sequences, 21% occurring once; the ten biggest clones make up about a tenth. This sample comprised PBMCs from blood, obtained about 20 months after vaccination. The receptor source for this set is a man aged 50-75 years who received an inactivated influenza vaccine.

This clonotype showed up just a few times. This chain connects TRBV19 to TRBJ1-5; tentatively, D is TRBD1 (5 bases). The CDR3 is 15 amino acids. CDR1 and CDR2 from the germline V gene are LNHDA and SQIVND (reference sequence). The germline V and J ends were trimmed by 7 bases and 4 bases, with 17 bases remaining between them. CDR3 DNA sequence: TGTGCCAGTACTCCTGCGGGGCCCATTAATCAGCCCCAGCATTTT. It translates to CASTPAGPINQPQHF.

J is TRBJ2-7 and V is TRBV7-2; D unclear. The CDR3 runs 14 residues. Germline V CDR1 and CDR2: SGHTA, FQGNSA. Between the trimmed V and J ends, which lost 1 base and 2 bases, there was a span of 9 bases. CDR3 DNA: TGTGCCAGCAGCTTAGTCCCCTCCACCTACGAGCAGTACTTC. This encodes CASSLVPSTYEQYF.

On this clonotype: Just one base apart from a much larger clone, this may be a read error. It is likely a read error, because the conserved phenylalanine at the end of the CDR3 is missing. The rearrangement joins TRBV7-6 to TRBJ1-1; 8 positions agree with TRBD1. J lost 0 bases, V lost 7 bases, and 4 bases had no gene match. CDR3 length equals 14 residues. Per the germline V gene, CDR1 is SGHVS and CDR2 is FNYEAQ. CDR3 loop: CASTQDRVNTEAFL. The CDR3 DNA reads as TGTGCCAGCACCCAGGACAGGGTGAACACTGAAGCTTTCTTA.

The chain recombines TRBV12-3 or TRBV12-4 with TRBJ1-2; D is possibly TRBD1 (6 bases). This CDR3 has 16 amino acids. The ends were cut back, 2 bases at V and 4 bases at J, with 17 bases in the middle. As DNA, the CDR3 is TGTGCCAGCAGTTTAATCGTCGGGGGCGGGGGCTATGGCTACACCTTC. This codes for CASSLIVGGGGYGYTF.

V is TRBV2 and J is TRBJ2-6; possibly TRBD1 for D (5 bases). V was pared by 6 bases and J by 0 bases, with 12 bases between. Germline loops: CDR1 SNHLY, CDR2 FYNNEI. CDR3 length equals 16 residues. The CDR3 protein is CASSRQPYSGANVLTF. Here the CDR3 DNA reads TGTGCCAGCAGCAGACAGCCGTACTCTGGGGCCAACGTCCTGACTTTC.

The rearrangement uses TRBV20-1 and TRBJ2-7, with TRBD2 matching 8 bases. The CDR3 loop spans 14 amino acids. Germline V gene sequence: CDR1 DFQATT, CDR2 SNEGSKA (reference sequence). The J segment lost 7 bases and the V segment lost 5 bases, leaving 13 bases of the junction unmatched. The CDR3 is CSALPQRGTEEQYF. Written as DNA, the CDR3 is TGCAGTGCTCTCCCCCAGCGGGGGACGGAAGAGCAGTACTTC.

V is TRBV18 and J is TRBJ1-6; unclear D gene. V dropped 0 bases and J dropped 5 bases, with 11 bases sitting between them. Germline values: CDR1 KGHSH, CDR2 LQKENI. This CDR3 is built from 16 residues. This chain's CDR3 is CASSPPNRANNSPLHF. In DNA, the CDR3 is TGTGCCAGCTCACCACCGAACCGGGCAAATAATTCACCCCTCCACTTT.

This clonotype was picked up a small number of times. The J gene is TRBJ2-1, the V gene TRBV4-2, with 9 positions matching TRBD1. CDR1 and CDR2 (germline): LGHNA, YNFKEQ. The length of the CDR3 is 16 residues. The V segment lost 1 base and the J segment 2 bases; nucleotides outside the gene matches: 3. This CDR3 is CASSQVGQGTYNEQFF. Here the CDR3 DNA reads TGTGCCAGCAGCCAAGTGGGACAGGGAACCTACAATGAGCAGTTCTTC.

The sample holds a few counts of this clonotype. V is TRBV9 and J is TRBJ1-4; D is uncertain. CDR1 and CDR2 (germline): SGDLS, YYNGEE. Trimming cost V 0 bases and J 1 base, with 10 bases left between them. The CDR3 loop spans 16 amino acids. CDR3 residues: CASSVVPGLTNEKLFF. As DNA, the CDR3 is TGTGCCAGCAGCGTAGTCCCCGGGCTAACTAATGAAAAACTGTTTTTT.

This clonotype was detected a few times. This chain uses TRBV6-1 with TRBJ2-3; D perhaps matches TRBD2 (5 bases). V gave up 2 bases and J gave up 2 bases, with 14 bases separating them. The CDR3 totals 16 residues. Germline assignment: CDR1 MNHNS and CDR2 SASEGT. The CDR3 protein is CASSERGASLTDTQYF. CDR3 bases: TGTGCCAGCAGTGAACGGGGAGCGAGCCTCACAGATACGCAGTATTTT.

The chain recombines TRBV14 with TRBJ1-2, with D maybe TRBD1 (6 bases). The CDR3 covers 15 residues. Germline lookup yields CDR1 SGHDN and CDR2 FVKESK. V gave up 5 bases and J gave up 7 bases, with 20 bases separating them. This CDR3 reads CASSFSSDRRGGYTF. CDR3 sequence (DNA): TGTGCCAGCAGCTTCTCTTCCGACAGGCGGGGTGGCTACACCTTC.

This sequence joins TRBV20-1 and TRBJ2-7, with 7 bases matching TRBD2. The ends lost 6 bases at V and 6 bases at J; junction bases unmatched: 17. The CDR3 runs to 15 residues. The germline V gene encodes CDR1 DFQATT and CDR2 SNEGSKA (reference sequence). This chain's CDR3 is CSAPPTSDLVGEQYF. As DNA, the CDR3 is TGCAGTGCGCCTCCAACTAGCGACCTGGTTGGCGAGCAGTACTTC.

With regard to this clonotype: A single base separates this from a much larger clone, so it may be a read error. CDR3 in DNA: TGTGCCAGCAGCCAAGAAGGGAGGGGGACAGGATCACCTTCTGGAAACACCATATATTTT. It is translated as CASSQEGRGTGSPSGNTIYF. The J gene is TRBJ1-3, the V gene TRBV4-2, with TRBD1 matching over 8 bases. CDR1 LGHNA and CDR2 YNFKEQ come from the germline V gene. The CDR3 is 20 residues long. After removal of 0 bases from V and 1 base from J, the junction contained 14 bases not matched to a gene.